The entry below gives a single T cell receptor beta chain sequence along with its context. Produced via immunoSEQ multiplex PCR; TCRdb's table is partial and in-frame only. The sample carries over 40,000 clones, 88% recorded once. The record originates from a study of control samples from healthy donors and cancer patients. This TCR came from a man in his fifties with head and neck cancer. Sequencing used PBMCs.

CDR3 loop: CASSPPQLAKNIQYF. The CDR3 DNA sequence: TGTGCCAGCAGCCCACCCCAGCTAGCCAAAAACATTCAGTACTTC. The chain uses TRBV28 and TRBJ2-4; D is ambiguous. The CDR3 has 15 amino acids. Trimming shortened V by 6 bases and J by 0 bases, and 12 bases separated the two germline ends. In germline, CDR1 is MDHEN, CDR2 SYDVKM.